This T cell receptor beta chain derives from a study of T cell changes during pregnancy in multiple sclerosis. Clones were sequenced by immunoSEQ multiplex PCR, and TCRdb holds only the in-frame ones, with some missing. The sample contains 85,000 to 100,000 clones, almost 95% of which appear only once. The CDR3 spans 16 residues. The germline CDR1 and CDR2 sequences are SGHRS and YFSETQ. V was cut by 0 bases and J by 0 bases, with 12 bases left in between. V usage is TRBV5-1 and J usage is TRBJ2-5; tentatively, D is TRBD1 (6 bases). The source of this sequence is a female donor with multiple sclerosis, enrolled in a pregnancy study. Sequencing used peripheral blood, obtained in the first trimester of pregnancy. The CDR3 DNA reads TGCGCCAGCAGCTTGGGGGGGCTAGCAGACCAAGAGACCCAGTACTTC. It specifies CASSLGGLADQETQYF.